These 26 T cell receptor beta chains share one sample of origin, sequenced in a study of cytotoxic CD8 clonotypes in ibrutinib-treated CLL. Data came from immunoSEQ multiplex PCR; TCRdb stores just in-frame clones and leaves some out. The sample shows 30,000 to 40,000 clones, approximately 70% of them seen only once. The starting material was PBMCs, obtained before ibrutinib treatment. The origin of the receptors is a human donor with chronic lymphocytic leukemia.

The chain combines TRBV2 with TRBJ2-1; D is ambiguous. Germline V gene sequence: CDR1 SNHLY, CDR2 FYNNEI. The CDR3 has 13 residues. V dropped 8 bases and J dropped 3 bases, with 11 bases sitting between them. The CDR3 here is CASCVVNYNEQFF. The DNA of the CDR3 is TGTGCCAGCTGCGTAGTTAACTACAATGAGCAGTTCTTC.

J is TRBJ1-3 and V is TRBV29-1, with D perhaps matching TRBD1 (5 bases). In germline, CDR1 is SQVTM, CDR2 ANQGSEA. This CDR3 is built from 11 residues. Trimming pared 5 bases from V and 8 bases from J, leaving 10 bases between. CDR3 residues: CSVTSGDTIYF. The CDR3 region has the DNA TGCAGCGTTACTTCGGGGGACACCATATATTTT.

The chain employs TRBV29-1 and TRBJ2-3; TRBD2 matches at 7 bases. Trimming cost V 4 bases and J 2 bases; bases outside gene matches: 9. Germline CDR1 reads SQVTM; CDR2 reads ANQGSEA. This CDR3 has 15 residues. The CDR3 loop reads CSVVWASGNTDTQYF. Written as DNA, the CDR3 is TGCAGCGTTGTGTGGGCTAGCGGAAACACAGATACGCAGTATTTT.

Notes on this clone: At one of its ends the junction is not consistent with the germline gene, which may arise from a read error. The chain links TRBV27 to TRBJ2-1, with D unresolved. CDR3 length: 12 residues. The V gene's germline CDR1 is MNHEY and CDR2 SMNVEV (reference sequence). CDR3 DNA: TGTGCTAGCAGTTTAGTGGGTTCTGAGCAGTTCTTC. Translated: CASSLVGSEQFF.

The chain is built from TRBV11-2 and TRBJ2-5, with TRBD1 matching 11 bases. With V trimmed by 4 bases and J by 5 bases, 9 bases remained unmatched. From germline, CDR1 is SGHAT and CDR2 FQNNGV. This CDR3 comprises 16 residues. CDR3 nucleotide sequence: TGTGCCAGCAGCTCGATTTTGGGACAGGGGGAGGAGACCCAGTACTTC. This translates into CASSSILGQGEETQYF. Full variable domain (remainder filled in from reference TRBV11-2 and TRBJ2-5): EAGVAQSPRYKIIEKRQSVAFWCNPISGHATLYWYQQILGQGPKLLIQFQNNGVVDDSQLPKDRFSAERLKGVDSTLKIQPAKLEDSAVYLCASSSILGQGEETQYFGPGTRLLVL.

The chain couples TRBV7-2 to TRBJ2-6; D remains unclear. Trimming stripped 3 bases from V and 4 bases from J, with 7 bases between. CDR1 and CDR2 from the germline V gene are SGHTA and FQGNSA. This CDR3 contains 14 residues. CDR3 protein: CASSLMTGANVLTF. The CDR3 DNA sequence: TGTGCCAGCAGCTTGATGACCGGGGCCAACGTCCTGACTTTC.

This chain uses TRBV27 with TRBJ2-7, with 12 bases matching TRBD2. CDR1 and CDR2 from the germline V gene are MNHEY and SMNVEV (reference sequence). Germline trimming cut 2 bases from V and 3 bases from J; bases unmatched to any gene: 2. The CDR3 loop spans 15 amino acids. For the CDR3, the DNA is TGTGCCAGCAGTTTAAGGACTAGCGGGAACTACGAGCAGTACTTC. This codes for CASSLRTSGNYEQYF.

CDR3 residues: CASSQGAGQFLREKLFF. For the CDR3, the DNA is TGCGCCAGCAGCCAAGGCGCGGGACAGTTCTTGCGCGAAAAACTGTTTTTT. The chain is built from TRBV4-1 and TRBJ1-4, with 7 positions matching TRBD1. The CDR3 runs 17 residues. Germline-derived CDR1 and CDR2 are MGHRA and YSYEKL. Unmatched junction bases numbered 13, after V lost 1 base and J lost 8 bases.

V gene TRBV7-2 combines with J gene TRBJ1-5; no clear D. The CDR3 spans 14 residues. The V and J ends lost 5 bases and 3 bases respectively, with 11 bases between them. Germline loops: CDR1 SGHTA, CDR2 FQGNSA. Here the CDR3 reads CASSKGGFNQPQHF. The CDR3 DNA reads TGTGCCAGCAGCAAGGGCGGTTTCAATCAGCCCCAGCATTTT.

The chain joins TRBV18 to TRBJ2-1; tentatively, D is TRBD2 (5 bases). The CDR3 length is 16 residues. The germline gives CDR1 KGHSH, CDR2 LQKENI. With 1 base removed from V and 5 bases from J, the gap between germline ends came to 15 bases. The DNA for the CDR3 is TGTGCCAGCTCACCACGTTCCACCGGGAACCACAATGAGCAGTTCTTC. It translates to CASSPRSTGNHNEQFF. The full variable domain, with the rest looked up from reference TRBV18 and TRBJ2-1, is NAGVMQNPRHLVRRRGQEARLRCSPMKGHSHVYWYRQLPEEGLKFMVYLQKENIIDESGMPKERFSAEFPKEGPSILRIQQVVRGDSAAYFCASSPRSTGNHNEQFFGPGTRLTVL.

The rearrangement joins TRBV18 to TRBJ1-4; D possibly corresponds to TRBD1 (5 bases). The V gene lost 0 bases and the J gene lost 1 base, with 15 bases spanning the gap. CDR1 is KGHSH, CDR2 LQKENI, per germline. This CDR3 spans 18 amino acids. For the CDR3, the DNA is TGTGCCAGCTCACCACCAAGGGCCAGGGAGAGAACTAATGAAAAACTGTTTTTT. This translates into CASSPPRARERTNEKLFF.

This clone was picked up one time. The CDR3 reads CAWLPGQGPEKLFF. In DNA form, the CDR3 reads TGTGCCTGGCTCCCAGGACAGGGACCTGAAAAACTGTTTTTT. This chain joins TRBV30 and TRBJ1-4; TRBD1 matches 8 bases. Germline lookup yields CDR1 GTSNPN and CDR2 SVGIG (reference sequence). J gave up 7 bases and V 5 bases, and 9 bases lay outside the gene matches. The CDR3 extends over 14 amino acids.

CDR3 nucleotide sequence: TGTGCCAGCAGCTTCTCCTACGAGCAGTACTTC. Translation gives CASSFSYEQYF. V is TRBV11-2 and J is TRBJ2-7; D is ambiguous. Germline-derived CDR1 and CDR2 are SGHAT and FQNNGV. The V gene lost 3 bases and the J gene lost 0 bases, with 0 bases spanning the gap. The CDR3 has 11 residues.

The CDR3 loop is CASGRTGVYNEQFF. Written as DNA, the CDR3 is TGTGCCAGCGGACGGACAGGAGTCTACAATGAGCAGTTCTTC. The rearrangement uses TRBV6-5 and TRBJ2-1, with 7 bases that match TRBD1. Germline lookup yields CDR1 MNHEY and CDR2 SVGAGI. The J segment lost 3 bases and the V segment lost 8 bases, leaving 7 bases of the junction unmatched. This CDR3 is 14 amino acids long.

In DNA form, the CDR3 reads TGTGCCTGGAGCGGAGTTAGTGAGCAGTTCTTC. Its protein is CAWSGVSEQFF. The chain joins TRBV30 to TRBJ2-1; D not resolved. V shed 3 bases and J shed 9 bases, with 9 bases lying between them. The germline V gene has CDR1 GTSNPN and CDR2 SVGIG (reference sequence). The CDR3 is 11 residues long.

This rearrangement joins TRBV19 to TRBJ2-5, with 13 bases aligning to TRBD2. Germline V lookup: CDR1 LNHDA, CDR2 SQIVND (reference sequence). The CDR3 totals 17 residues. Germline trimming cut 3 bases from V and 4 bases from J; bases unmatched to any gene: 8. The CDR3 coding sequence is TGTGCCAGTAGTATTGGATCGGGACTAGCGGGATTAGAGACCCAGTACTTC. It translates to CASSIGSGLAGLETQYF.

CDR3 in amino acids: CASSHARGSYNEQFF. The CDR3 DNA follows: TGTGCCAGCAGCCACGCTCGGGGTTCCTACAATGAGCAGTTCTTC. The V gene is TRBV16, the J gene TRBJ2-1; tentatively, D is TRBD2 (5 bases). Germline V gives CDR1 KGHSY, CDR2 FQNENV. There are 15 residues in the CDR3. V dropped 3 bases and J dropped 1 base, with 10 bases sitting between them.

J is TRBJ2-7 and V is TRBV7-8; possibly TRBD2 for D (6 bases). CDR3 length: 14 residues. With 3 bases removed from V and 0 bases from J, the gap between germline ends came to 9 bases. Germline V lookup: CDR1 SGHVS, CDR2 FQNEAQ. CDR3 in DNA: TGTGCCAGCAGCTTTGCGGGAAGCTCCTACGAGCAGTACTTC. Translating gives CASSFAGSSYEQYF.

V is TRBV7-9 and J is TRBJ1-1; D remains unclear. This CDR3 has 12 amino acids. CDR1 and CDR2 from the germline V gene are SEHNR and FQNEAQ (reference sequence). Trimming shortened V by 3 bases and J by 3 bases, and 5 bases separated the two germline ends. CDR3 in DNA: TGTGCCAGCAGCTTTGGGGACACTGAAGCTTTCTTT. It is translated as CASSFGDTEAFF.

This clone was recorded a few times. This chain links TRBV19 with TRBJ2-1; the match to TRBD2 covers 8 bases. Per the germline V gene, CDR1 is LNHDA and CDR2 is SQIVND (reference sequence). The CDR3 sequence is 15 residues long. V shed 2 bases, J shed 2 bases, and the junction held 2 bases outside the gene matches. CDR3 sequence (DNA): TGTGCCAGTAGTATAACCGGGGGGGCCTACAATGAGCAGTTCTTC. It specifies CASSITGGAYNEQFF.

The sample holds a few counts of this clone. The chain recombines TRBV10-3 with TRBJ2-7, with D tentatively TRBD1 (6 bases). The V and J ends lost 6 bases and 7 bases respectively, with 13 bases between them. The CDR3 sequence is 12 residues long. Germline V gives CDR1 ENHRY, CDR2 SYGVKD. The CDR3 DNA follows: TGTGCCATCAGAGGAGTCAGGGGAGAGCAGTACTTC. It encodes CAIRGVRGEQYF.

V gene TRBV18 combines with J gene TRBJ1-4; D is perhaps TRBD1 (5 bases). The CDR3 has 15 residues. Trimming removed 5 bases at V and 6 bases at J, with 16 bases between. Germline assignment: CDR1 KGHSH and CDR2 LQKENI. The CDR3 is CASSSQAGRDEKLFF. In DNA form, the CDR3 reads TGTGCCAGCTCATCTCAGGCGGGGCGGGATGAAAAACTGTTTTTT.

The chain joins TRBV18 to TRBJ1-2; 8 nucleotides match TRBD1. V lost 2 bases to trimming and J lost 6 bases; unmatched junction nucleotides: 5. The CDR3 loop spans 14 amino acids. CDR1 and CDR2 from the germline V gene are KGHSH and LQKENI. The CDR3 DNA is TGTGCCAGCTCACCAAGTCGACAGGGGAATGGCTACACCTTC. It yields the protein CASSPSRQGNGYTF.

The chain is built from TRBV30 and TRBJ1-5; D uncertain. Trimming cost V 2 bases and J 1 base, with 3 bases left between them. The CDR3 sequence is 12 residues long. Germline V lookup: CDR1 GTSNPN, CDR2 SVGIG (reference sequence). The CDR3 DNA is TGTGCCTGGAGTATGAGCAATCAGCCCCAGCATTTT. The encoded protein is CAWSMSNQPQHF.

V is TRBV27 and J is TRBJ1-2; tentative D call: TRBD1 (5 bases). The CDR3 sequence is 13 residues long. From germline, CDR1 is MNHEY and CDR2 SMNVEV (reference sequence). Trimming left V 3 bases short and J 4 bases short, with 9 bases between. The chain's CDR3 is CASSFSRAYGYTF. For the CDR3, the DNA is TGTGCCAGCAGTTTTTCCAGGGCCTATGGCTACACCTTC.

This sequence joins TRBV5-8 and TRBJ2-1; perhaps TRBD2 as D (5 bases). The CDR3 extends over 13 amino acids. The germline V gene encodes CDR1 SGHTS and CDR2 YDEGEE. Trimming removed 1 base from V and 8 bases from J, with 10 bases in between. The CDR3 DNA sequence: TGTGCCAGCAGCTTGTACGGCGGGCATGAGCAGTTCTTC. Translated: CASSLYGGHEQFF.